This is a list of T cell receptor beta chains from one sample in a study of T cell responses to AZD1222 COVID-19 vaccine. Here immunoSEQ multiplex PCR was the method, and the copy in TCRdb shows in-frame clones only, minus some. This table has under 90,000 clones, over 75% appearing once. Sequencing used peripheral blood, obtained 28 days after the second AZD1222 dose. All receptors come from an adult who received the AZD1222 COVID-19 vaccine. CDR3s include the opening cysteine and the closing phenylalanine or tryptophan. D genes are given only for firm matches. Size tells how often a clone was seen (once, few, many) or the class of an expanded clone, and some rows leave it out.

CDR3 length	clone size	J gene	D gene	V gene	CDR3 DNA	CDR3 protein
16	.	TRBJ2-3	TRBD2	TRBV20-1	TGCAGTGCTAGTGGACTAGCGGGGCGTAGCACAGATACGCAGTATTTT	CSASGLAGRSTDTQYF
13	.	TRBJ1-2	.	TRBV6-6	TGTGCCAGCAGTGGGGCGGCAGCGGGTGGCTACACCTTC	CASSGAAAGGYTF
17	.	TRBJ2-1	TRBD2	TRBV18	TGTGCCAGCTCATCCTTAGCGGGGGGGCCCTCCTACAATGAGCAGTTCTTC	CASSSLAGGPSYNEQFF
17	.	TRBJ2-3	TRBD2	TRBV28	TGTGCCAGCAGTTTAGCCCTAGCGGGGGCGAGCACAGATACGCAGTATTTT	CASSLALAGASTDTQYF
15	medium-sized	TRBJ2-4	TRBD2	TRBV7-9	TGTGCCAGCAGCTCCTCACGGGACTATAAGAACATTCAGTACTTC	CASSSSRDYKNIQYF
19	once	TRBJ2-4	.	TRBV6-2/TRBV6-3	TGTGCCAGCAGTTACCGAGGACAAGGGTTGGGGTTAGCCAAAAACATTCAGTACTTC	CASSYRGQGLGLAKNIQYF
15	.	TRBJ1-6	TRBD1	TRBV29-1	TGCAGCGTCCGGACAGGACCAAATGATAATTCACCCCTCCACTTT	CSVRTGPNDNSPLHF
16	medium-sized	TRBJ2-7	TRBD2	TRBV7-9	TGTGCCAGCAGCCCCCGGGGGAGCGGGGTTCAGTACGAGCAGTACTTC	CASSPRGSGVQYEQYF
13	.	TRBJ1-5	.	TRBV4-1	TGCGCCAGCAGCCAAGATGGCAATCAGCCCCAGCATTTT	CASSQDGNQPQHF
15	.	TRBJ2-7	.	TRBV10-3	TGTGCCATCAGTGGGGAGGACAGGTTCTCCTACGAGCAGTACTTC	CAISGEDRFSYEQYF
13	.	TRBJ1-1	.	TRBV7-8	TGTGCCAGCAGCTCACCGGGGAACACTGAAGCTTTCTTT	CASSSPGNTEAFF
14	.	TRBJ1-2	TRBD1	TRBV18	TGTGCCAGCGACGGATTACAGGGGGGGCAAGGCTACACCTTC	CASDGLQGGQGYTF
11	.	TRBJ1-2	.	TRBV20-1	TGCAGTGCTCCTTATTTGGCTGGCTACACCTTC	CSAPYLAGYTF
15	.	TRBJ2-3	TRBD2	TRBV6-2/TRBV6-3	TGTGCCAGCAGTTACGGCGCGGGGGGCACAGATACGCAGTATTTT	CASSYGAGGTDTQYF
15	few	TRBJ1-2	.	TRBV5-1	TGCGCCAGCTTCGACAGCCCTGGAGGGAGCTATGGCTACACCTTC	CASFDSPGGSYGYTF
19	.	TRBJ1-1	TRBD1	TRBV28	TGTGCCAGCAGTTTCCCTCTCCGGGACAGGGGGCTGTTACACACTGAAGCTTTCTTT	CASSFPLRDRGLLHTEAFF
15	once	TRBJ1-3	.	TRBV30	TGTGCCTGGAGTGTACTACGAGGGGCTGGAAACACCATATATTTT	CAWSVLRGAGNTIYF
14	.	TRBJ1-1	.	TRBV4-2	TGTGCCAGCAGCCTAACTACAGTGAACACTGAAGCTTTCTTT	CASSLTTVNTEAFF
13	.	TRBJ2-7	.	TRBV28	TGTGCCAGCACTCTGCGGGGTCTCTACGAGCAGTACTTC	CASTLRGLYEQYF
16	.	TRBJ1-2	TRBD1	TRBV6-1	TGTGCCAGCAGTGACAGGGGGCGAGCCCCCCTCTATGGCTACACCTTC	CASSDRGRAPLYGYTF